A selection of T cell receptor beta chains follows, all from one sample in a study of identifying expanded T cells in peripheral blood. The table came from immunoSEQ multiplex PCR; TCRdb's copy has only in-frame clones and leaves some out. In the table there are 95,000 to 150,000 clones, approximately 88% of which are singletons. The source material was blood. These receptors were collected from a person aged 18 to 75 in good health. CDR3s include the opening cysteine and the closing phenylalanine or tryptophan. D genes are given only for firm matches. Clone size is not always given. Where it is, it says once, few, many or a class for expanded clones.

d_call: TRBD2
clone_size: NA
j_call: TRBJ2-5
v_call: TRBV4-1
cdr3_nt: TGCGCCAGCAGCTTGGGACCGGGACTAGCGGGGGTGGTAGAGACCCAGTACTTC
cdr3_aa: CASSLGPGLAGVVETQYF

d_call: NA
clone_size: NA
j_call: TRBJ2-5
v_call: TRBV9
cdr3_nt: TGTGCCAGCAGCCCCGGGGGCGGGGGCCGTCTTAGTGAGACCCAGTACTTC
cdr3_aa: CASSPGGGGRLSETQYF

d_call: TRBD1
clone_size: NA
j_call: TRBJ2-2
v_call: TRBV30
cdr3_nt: TGTGCCTGGAGTCGTCTCGGGACAGGGCACACCGGGGAGCTGTTTTTT
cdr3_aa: CAWSRLGTGHTGELFF

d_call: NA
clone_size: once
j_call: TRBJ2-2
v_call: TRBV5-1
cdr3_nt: TGCGCCAGCAGCTTGGCGGGTACGAACACCGGGGAGCTGTTTTTT
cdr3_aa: CASSLAGTNTGELFF

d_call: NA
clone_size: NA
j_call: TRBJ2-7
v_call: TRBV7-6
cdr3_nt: TGTGCCAGCAGGCCAAAGGGGAACTACGAGCAGTACTTC
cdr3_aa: CASRPKGNYEQYF

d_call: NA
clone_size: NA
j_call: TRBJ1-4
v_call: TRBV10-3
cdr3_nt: TGTGCCATCAGTGGGGGTCGGGAGAAGAATGAAAAACTGTTTTTT
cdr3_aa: CAISGGREKNEKLFF

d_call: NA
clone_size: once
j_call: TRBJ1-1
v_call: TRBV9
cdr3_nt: TGTGCCAGCAGCGCTCATCCGGCGACTGAAGCTTTCTTT
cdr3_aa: CASSAHPATEAFF

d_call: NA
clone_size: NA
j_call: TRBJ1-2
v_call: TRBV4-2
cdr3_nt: TGTGCCAGCAGCCAATCCGGGCCTCTCTATGGCTACACCTTC
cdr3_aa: CASSQSGPLYGYTF

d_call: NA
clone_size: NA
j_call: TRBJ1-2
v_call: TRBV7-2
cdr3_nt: TGTGCCAGCAGCCGTTCTATTACCTCCTATGGCTACACCTTC
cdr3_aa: CASSRSITSYGYTF

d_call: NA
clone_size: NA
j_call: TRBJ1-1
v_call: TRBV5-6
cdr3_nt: TGTGCCAGCAGCTTGATGACAGGCGCGCCCACTGAAGCTTTCTTT
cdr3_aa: CASSLMTGAPTEAFF

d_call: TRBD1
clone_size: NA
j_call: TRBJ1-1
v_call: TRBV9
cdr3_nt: TGTGCCAGCAGCCCCCAGGGGGCCGGGAACACTGAAGCTTTCTTT
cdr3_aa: CASSPQGAGNTEAFF

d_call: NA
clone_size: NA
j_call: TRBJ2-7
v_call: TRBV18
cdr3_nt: TGTGCCAGCTCTGACAGGGACTCTTCCTTAGGTGGCGAGCAGTACTTC
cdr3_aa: CASSDRDSSLGGEQYF

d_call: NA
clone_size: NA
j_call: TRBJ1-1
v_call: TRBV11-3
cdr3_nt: TGTGCCAGCAGCTTATTCCCGCTTGAAGCTTTCTTT
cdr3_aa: CASSLFPLEAFF

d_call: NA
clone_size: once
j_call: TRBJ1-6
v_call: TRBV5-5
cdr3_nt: TGTGCCAGCAGCTTGTATCTCCGGGGGGGATCACCCCTCCACTTT
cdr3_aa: CASSLYLRGGSPLHF

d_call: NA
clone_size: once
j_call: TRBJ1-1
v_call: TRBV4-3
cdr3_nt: TGCGCCAGCAGCCAAGATTCGGAGCAAGCTTTCTTT
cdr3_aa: CASSQDSEQAFF

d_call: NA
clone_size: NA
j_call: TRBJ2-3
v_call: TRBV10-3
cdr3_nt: TGTGCCATCAGTGAAGGGCCCACAGATACGCAGTATTTT
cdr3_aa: CAISEGPTDTQYF

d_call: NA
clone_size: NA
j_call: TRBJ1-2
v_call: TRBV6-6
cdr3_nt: TGTGCCAGCAGTTACTCGGTGGAGGTTCCCAACTACACCTTC
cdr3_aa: CASSYSVEVPNYTF

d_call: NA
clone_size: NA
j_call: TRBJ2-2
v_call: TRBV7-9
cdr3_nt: TGTGCCAGCAGCCTGGTGAGGGGGGGCCCCACCGGGGAGCTGTTTTTT
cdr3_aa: CASSLVRGGPTGELFF

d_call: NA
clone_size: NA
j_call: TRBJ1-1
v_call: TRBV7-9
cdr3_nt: TGTGCCAGCAGCCCCGGGGGCTACGAAGCTTTCTTT
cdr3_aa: CASSPGGYEAFF

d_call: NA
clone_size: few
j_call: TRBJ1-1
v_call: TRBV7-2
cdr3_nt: TGTGCCAGCAGCTTAGCTTCTCAACTATACACTGAAGCTTTCTTT
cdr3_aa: CASSLASQLYTEAFF

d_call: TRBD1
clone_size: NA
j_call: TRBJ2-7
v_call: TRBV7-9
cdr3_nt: TGTGCCAGCAGTTTTGGGGGGACAGGGCGAGTTGAGCAGTACTTC
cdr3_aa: CASSFGGTGRVEQYF

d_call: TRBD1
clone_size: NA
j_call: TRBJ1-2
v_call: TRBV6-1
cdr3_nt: TGTGCCAGCAGTGATGAGGGCCGGGGGAAGACAGGGGTTGGCTACACCTTC
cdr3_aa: CASSDEGRGKTGVGYTF

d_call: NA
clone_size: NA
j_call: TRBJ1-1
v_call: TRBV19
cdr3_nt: TGTGCCAGTAAGCTCAGGGTACGGCGCCTGAACACTGAAGCTTTCTTT
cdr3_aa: CASKLRVRRLNTEAFF

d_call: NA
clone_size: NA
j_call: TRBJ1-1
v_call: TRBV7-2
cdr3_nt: TGTGCCAGCAGCTTAGGGGTGTTGAAGGCTTTCTTT
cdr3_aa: CASSLGVLKAFF

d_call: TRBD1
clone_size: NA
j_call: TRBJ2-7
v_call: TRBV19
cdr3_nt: TGTGCCAGTAGGCGACAGGGGTCCTACGAGCAGTACTTC
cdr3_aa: CASRRQGSYEQYF

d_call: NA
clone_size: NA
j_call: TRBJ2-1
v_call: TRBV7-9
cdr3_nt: TGTGCCAGCAGCTTAGAGGCAGGTGAGCAGTTCTTC
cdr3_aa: CASSLEAGEQFF

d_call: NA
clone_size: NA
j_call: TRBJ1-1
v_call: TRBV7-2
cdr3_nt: TGTGCCAGCAGCTTGGAAATGAACACTGAAGCTTTCTTT
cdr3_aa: CASSLEMNTEAFF

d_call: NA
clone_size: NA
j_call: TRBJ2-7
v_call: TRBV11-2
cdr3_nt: TGTGCCAGCAGCGGACAAGGGCCTCAAGTCTCCTACGAGCAGTACTTC
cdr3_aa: CASSGQGPQVSYEQYF

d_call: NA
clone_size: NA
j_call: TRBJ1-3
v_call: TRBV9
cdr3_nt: TGTGCCAGCAGCCCCCTAGGATCTGGAAACACCATATATTTT
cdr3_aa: CASSPLGSGNTIYF

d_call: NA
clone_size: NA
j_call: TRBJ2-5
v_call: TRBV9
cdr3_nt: TGTGCCAGCAGCTCCGGACAGTTCCAAGAGACCCAGTACTTC
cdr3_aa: CASSSGQFQETQYF

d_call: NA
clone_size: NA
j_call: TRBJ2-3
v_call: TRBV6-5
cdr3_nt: TGTGCCAGCAGTTTTCCGGGAGATACGCAGTATTTT
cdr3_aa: CASSFPGDTQYF

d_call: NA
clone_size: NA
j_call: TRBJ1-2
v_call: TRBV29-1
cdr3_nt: TGCAGCGGGAATGGAGCGAACTATGGCTACACCTTC
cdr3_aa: CSGNGANYGYTF

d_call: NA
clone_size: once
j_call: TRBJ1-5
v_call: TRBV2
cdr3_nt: TGTGCCAGCAGTGATGAGTGGGTTTCGGTCCGACCCCAGCATTTT
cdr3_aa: CASSDEWVSVRPQHF

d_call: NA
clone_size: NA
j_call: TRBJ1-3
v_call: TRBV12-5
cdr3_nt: TGTGCTAGTGGTTTGGTACGGTCGGGCTCTGGAAACACCATATATTTT
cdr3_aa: CASGLVRSGSGNTIYF

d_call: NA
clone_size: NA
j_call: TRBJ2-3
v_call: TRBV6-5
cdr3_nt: TGTGCCAGCAGTTACCTCACAGGTAGCACAGATACGCAGTATTTT
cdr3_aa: CASSYLTGSTDTQYF

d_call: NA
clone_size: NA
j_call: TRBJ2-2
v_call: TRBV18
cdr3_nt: TGTGCCAGCTCACCACTTGGGACTCCTGGGGCTTACGGGGAGCTGTTTTTT
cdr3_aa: CASSPLGTPGAYGELFF

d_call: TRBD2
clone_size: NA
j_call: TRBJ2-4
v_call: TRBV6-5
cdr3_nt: TGTGCCAGCAGTCGCGGGAGGGGTGCCAAAAACATTCAGTACTTC
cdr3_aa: CASSRGRGAKNIQYF

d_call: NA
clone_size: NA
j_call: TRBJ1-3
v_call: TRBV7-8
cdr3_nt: TGTGCCAGCAGCTTAGAAGGCAGGGTGAAAGGAAACACCATATATTTT
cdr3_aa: CASSLEGRVKGNTIYF

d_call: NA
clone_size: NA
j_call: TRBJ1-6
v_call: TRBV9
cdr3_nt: TGTGCCAGCACACTTACCTCGTACCCCCGCTGGAATTCACCCCTCCACTTT
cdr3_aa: CASTLTSYPRWNSPLHF

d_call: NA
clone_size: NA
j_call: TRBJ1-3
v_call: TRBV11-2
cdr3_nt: TGTGCCAGCTCGGAGTTCCAAAGCTCTGGAAACACCATATATTTT
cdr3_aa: CASSEFQSSGNTIYF

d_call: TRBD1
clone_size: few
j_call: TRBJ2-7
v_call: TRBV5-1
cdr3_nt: TGCGCCAGCAGCTGGTCGGACAGGCAAATGTACGAGCAGTACTTC
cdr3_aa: CASSWSDRQMYEQYF

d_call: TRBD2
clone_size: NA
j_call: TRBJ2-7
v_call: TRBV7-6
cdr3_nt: TGTGCCAGCAGCTTAAGGAGCGGGGGCTACGAGCAGTACTTC
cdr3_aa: CASSLRSGGYEQYF

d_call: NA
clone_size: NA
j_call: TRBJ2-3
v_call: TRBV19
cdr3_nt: TGTGCCAGTAGCCCGAAATATATGTACACAGATATGCAGTATTTT
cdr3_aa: CASSPKYMYTDMQYF

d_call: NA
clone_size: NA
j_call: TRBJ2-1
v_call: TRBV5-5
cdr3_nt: TGTGCCAGCAGCTTGGGGACTCCCAATGAGCAGTTCTTC
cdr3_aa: CASSLGTPNEQFF

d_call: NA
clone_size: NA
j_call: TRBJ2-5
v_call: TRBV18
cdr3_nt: TGTGCCAGCTCACGGGGGGGCCCGGAGACCCAGTACTTC
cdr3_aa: CASSRGGPETQYF

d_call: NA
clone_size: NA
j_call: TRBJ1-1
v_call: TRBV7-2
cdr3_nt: TGTGCCAGCAGCTTATGGGTGAACACTGAAGCTTTCTTT
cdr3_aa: CASSLWVNTEAFF

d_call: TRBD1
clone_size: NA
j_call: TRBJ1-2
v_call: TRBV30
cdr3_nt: TGTGCCTGGCGATATCCGACAGGGAGATTAAACTATGGCTACACCTTC
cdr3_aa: CAWRYPTGRLNYGYTF

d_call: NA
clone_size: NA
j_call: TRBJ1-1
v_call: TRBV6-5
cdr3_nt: TGTGCCAGCAGTTACTCAGGGGCAACTCGCAACACTGAAGCTTTCTTT
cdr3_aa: CASSYSGATRNTEAFF

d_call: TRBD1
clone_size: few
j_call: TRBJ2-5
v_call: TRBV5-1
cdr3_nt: TGCGCCAGCAGCAAGGGACAGGGGGCATGGGAGACCCAGTACTTC
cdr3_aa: CASSKGQGAWETQYF

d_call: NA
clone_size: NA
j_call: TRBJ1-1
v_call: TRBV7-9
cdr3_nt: TGTGCCAGCAGCCCGGGTGGGGGTGAAGCTTTCTTT
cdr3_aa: CASSPGGGEAFF

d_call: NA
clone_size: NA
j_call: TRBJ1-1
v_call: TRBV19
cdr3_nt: TGTGCCAGTAGTATATTTGCCGCGATAAACGTGAACACTGAAGCTTTCTTT
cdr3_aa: CASSIFAAINVNTEAFF

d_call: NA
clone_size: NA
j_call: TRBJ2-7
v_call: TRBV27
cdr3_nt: TGTGCCAGCAGTTTATCGGGGCGGGACAGACCATACCATATACCCTACGAGCAGTACTTC
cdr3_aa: CASSLSGRDRPYHIPYEQYF

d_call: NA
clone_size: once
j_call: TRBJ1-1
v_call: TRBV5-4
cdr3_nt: TGTGCCAGCAGCTTGGGAGGACGGGAGAACACTGAAGCTTTCTTT
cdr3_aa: CASSLGGRENTEAFF

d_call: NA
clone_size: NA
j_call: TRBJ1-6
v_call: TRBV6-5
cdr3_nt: TGTGCCAGCAGTTTGGACGGGGGATATGGTAATTCACCCCTCCACTTT
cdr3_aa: CASSLDGGYGNSPLHF

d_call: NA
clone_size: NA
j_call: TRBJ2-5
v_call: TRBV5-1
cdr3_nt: TGCGCCAGCAGTCAGATTGGGGGCAATCTGCAAGAGACCCAGTACTTC
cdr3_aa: CASSQIGGNLQETQYF